Each of the 8 T cell receptor beta chains below was sequenced from the same sample in a study of cytomegalovirus exposure and HLA in healthy donors. It was with 60 Vbeta and 13 Jbeta primers that the PCR ran. Libraries were prepared by immunoSEQ multiplex PCR; TCRdb keeps only in-frame clonotypes and omits some of them. The sample includes about 220,000 clones, about three quarters of them seen just once. Sequencing used PBMCs. The receptors stem from a male donor in good health and CMV-seronegative.

A few counts support this clone. The chain joins TRBV14 to TRBJ2-1, with 13 bases that match TRBD2. Germline trimming cut 1 base from V and 4 bases from J; bases unmatched to any gene: 13. The CDR3 extends over 20 amino acids. Germline CDR1 SGHDN, CDR2 FVKESK. The CDR3 nucleotides are TGTGCCAGCAGCCAAGGAAGTGGGGGGTGGACTAGCGGGAGTTACAATGAGCAGTTCTTC. It codes for CASSQGSGGWTSGSYNEQFF.

The CDR3 sequence is CASSPRAGGGTDTQYF. CDR3 coding DNA: TGTGCCAGCAGCCCCCGAGCGGGAGGAGGGACAGATACGCAGTATTTT. The gene calls are TRBV9 and TRBJ2-3; 9 bases fit TRBD2. The germline V gene has CDR1 SGDLS and CDR2 YYNGEE. J lost 3 bases, V lost 4 bases, and 9 bases had no gene match. The CDR3 has 16 residues.

The chain carries TRBV4-3 and TRBJ2-5; the match to TRBD1 covers 9 bases. The end of the DNA is better explained by TRBJ2-7, so the J call may be wrong. This CDR3 contains 17 residues. CDR1 and CDR2 (germline): LGHNA, YSLEER. As DNA, the CDR3 is TGCGCCAGCAGCCAAGCACACGACAAAGACAGGGGGAACGAGCAGTACTTC. The encoded protein is CASSQAHDKDRGNEQYF.

The rearrangement joins TRBV18 to TRBJ2-3; TRBD2 matches 8 bases. The CDR3 contains 16 residues. Trimming took 2 bases from V and 2 from J; bases not matched to a gene: 6. CDR1 KGHSH and CDR2 LQKENI come from the germline V gene. In DNA, the CDR3 is TGTGCCAGCTCACCATTAACTAGCGGAACCACAGATACGCAGTATTTT. It specifies CASSPLTSGTTDTQYF.

V and J are TRBV5-4 and TRBJ1-1; 9 nucleotides line up with TRBD1. The V segment lost 4 bases and the J segment 5 bases; nucleotides outside the gene matches: 9. This CDR3 is built from 15 residues. Germline CDR1 SGHNT, CDR2 YYREEE (reference sequence). The CDR3 loop reads CASSPGDRAKTEAFF. CDR3 coding DNA: TGTGCCAGCAGCCCCGGGGACAGGGCGAAAACTGAAGCTTTCTTT.

The chain couples TRBV5-8 to TRBJ2-1; a weak D match, TRBD1 (5 bases). Trimming left V 9 bases short and J 5 bases short, with 18 bases between. The CDR3 has 14 amino acids. Germline CDR1 is SGHTS and CDR2 is YDEGEE. The CDR3 region is CATREIGDHNEQFF. CDR3 DNA sequence: TGTGCCACCAGAGAGATAGGGGATCACAATGAGCAGTTCTTC.

Turning to this clone: Because the CDR3 is missing its conserved closing phenylalanine or tryptophan, this is likely a read error. The chain has TRBV19 and TRBJ1-3, with TRBD1 matching over 9 bases. Unmatched junction bases numbered 5, after V lost 6 bases and J lost 2 bases. The CDR3 totals 15 residues. Per germline, CDR1 LNHDA and CDR2 SQIVND (reference sequence). CDR3 sequence (DNA): TGTGCCAGTAGGATCGGGACAGGGCCTGGAAACACCATATATCTT. Amino acids: CASRIGTGPGNTIYL.

The J gene is TRBJ1-5, the V gene TRBV30; D perhaps matches TRBD1 (6 bases). Per the germline V gene, CDR1 is GTSNPN and CDR2 is SVGIG (reference sequence). V was clipped by 2 bases and J by 2 bases, with 19 bases between them. The CDR3 loop spans 17 amino acids. The CDR3 bases are TGTGCCTGGAGTCGCGACAGGTCATCGAAGGGCAATCAGCCCCAGCATTTT. It yields the protein CAWSRDRSSKGNQPQHF. The whole variable domain, filled in from reference TRBV30 and TRBJ1-5, reads SQTIHQWPATLVQPVGSPLSLECTVEGTSNPNLYWYRQAAGRGLQLLFYSVGIGQISSEVPQNLSASRPQDRQFILSSKKLLLSDSGFYLCAWSRDRSSKGNQPQHFGDGTRLSIL.